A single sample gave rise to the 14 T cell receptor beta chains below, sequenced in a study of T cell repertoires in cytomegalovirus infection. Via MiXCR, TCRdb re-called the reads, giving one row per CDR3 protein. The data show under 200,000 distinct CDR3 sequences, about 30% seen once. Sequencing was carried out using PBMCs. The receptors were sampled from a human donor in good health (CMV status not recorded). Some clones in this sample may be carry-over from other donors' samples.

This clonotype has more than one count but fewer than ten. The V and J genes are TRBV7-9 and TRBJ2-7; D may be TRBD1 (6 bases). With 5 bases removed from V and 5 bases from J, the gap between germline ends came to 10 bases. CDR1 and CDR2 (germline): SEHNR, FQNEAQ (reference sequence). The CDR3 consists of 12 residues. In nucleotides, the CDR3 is TGTGCCAGCAGCGCCCAGGGGAACGAGCAGTACTTC. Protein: CASSAQGNEQYF.

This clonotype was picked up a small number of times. CDR3: CASSPLVGTGELFF. As DNA, the CDR3 is TGTGCCAGCAGCCCCCTAGTGGGCACCGGGGAGCTGTTTTTT. The genes are TRBV11-1 and TRBJ2-2; no definite D call. The V end was cut by 5 bases, the J end by 4 bases, with 11 bases between. This CDR3 contains 14 residues. Germline assignment: CDR1 SGHAT and CDR2 FQDESV (reference sequence).

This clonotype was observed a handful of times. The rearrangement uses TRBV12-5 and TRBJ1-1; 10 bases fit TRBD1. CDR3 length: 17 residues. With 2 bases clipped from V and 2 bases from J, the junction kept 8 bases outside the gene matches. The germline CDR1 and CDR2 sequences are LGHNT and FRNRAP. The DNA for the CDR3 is TGTGCTAGTGGTTTGTTCAAGACAGGGGGCAAAAACACTGAAGCTTTCTTT. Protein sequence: CASGLFKTGGKNTEAFF. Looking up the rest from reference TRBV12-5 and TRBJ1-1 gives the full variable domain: DARVTQTPRHKVTEMGQEVTMRCQPILGHNTVFWYRQTMMQGLELLAYFRNRAPLDDSGMPKDRFSAEMPDATLATLKIQPSEPRDSAVYFCASGLFKTGGKNTEAFFGQGTRLTVV.

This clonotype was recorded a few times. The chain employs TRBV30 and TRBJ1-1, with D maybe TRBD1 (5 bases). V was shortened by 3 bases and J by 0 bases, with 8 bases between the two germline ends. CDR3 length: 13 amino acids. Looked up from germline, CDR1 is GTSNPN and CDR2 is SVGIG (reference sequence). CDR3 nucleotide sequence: TGTGCCTGGAGGAGGGGTATGAACACTGAAGCTTTCTTT. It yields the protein CAWRRGMNTEAFF.

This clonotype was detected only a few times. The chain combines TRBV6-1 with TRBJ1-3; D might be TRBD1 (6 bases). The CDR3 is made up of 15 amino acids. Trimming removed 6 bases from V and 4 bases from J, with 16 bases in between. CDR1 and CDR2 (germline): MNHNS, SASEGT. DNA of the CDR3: TGTGCCAGCAGCCCCTGGGGGGCTGGAGGAAACACCATATATTTT. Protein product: CASSPWGAGGNTIYF.

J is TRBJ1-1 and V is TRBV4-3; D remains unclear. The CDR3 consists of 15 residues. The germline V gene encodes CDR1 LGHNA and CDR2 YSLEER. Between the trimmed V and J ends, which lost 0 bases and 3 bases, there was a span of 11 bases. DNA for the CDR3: TGCGCCAGCAGCCAAGAACCGTTATTTGACACTGAAGCTTTCTTT. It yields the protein CASSQEPLFDTEAFF.

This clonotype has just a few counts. CDR3 sequence reads: CASSPPWAGLQETQYF. DNA of the CDR3: TGTGCCAGCAGCCCACCCTGGGCAGGGCTCCAAGAGACCCAGTACTTC. V gene TRBV5-4 combines with J gene TRBJ2-5; a weak D match, TRBD1 (5 bases). CDR1 is SGHNT and CDR2 is YYREEE in the germline V gene (reference sequence). Trimming took 4 bases from V and 1 from J, leaving 17 bases between them. There are 16 residues in the CDR3.

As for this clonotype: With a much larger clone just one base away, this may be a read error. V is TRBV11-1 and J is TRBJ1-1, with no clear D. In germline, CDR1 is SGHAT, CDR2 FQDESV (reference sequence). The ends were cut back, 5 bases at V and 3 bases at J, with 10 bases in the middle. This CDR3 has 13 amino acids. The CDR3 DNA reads TGTGCCAGCAGCCCGGACCTGGACACTGAAGCTTTCTTT. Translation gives CASSPDLDTEAFF.

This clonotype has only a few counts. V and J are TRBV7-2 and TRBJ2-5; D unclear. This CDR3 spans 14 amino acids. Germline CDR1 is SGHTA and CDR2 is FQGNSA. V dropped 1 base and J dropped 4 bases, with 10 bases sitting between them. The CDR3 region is CASSLGSWGETQYF. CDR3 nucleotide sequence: TGTGCCAGCAGCTTAGGAAGCTGGGGAGAGACCCAGTACTTC.

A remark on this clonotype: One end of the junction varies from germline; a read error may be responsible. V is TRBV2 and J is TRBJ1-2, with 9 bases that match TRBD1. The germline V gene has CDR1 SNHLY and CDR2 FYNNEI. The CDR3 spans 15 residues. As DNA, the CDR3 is TGTGCCAGCAATATCGACAGGGGGGAGAACTATGTCTACACCTTC. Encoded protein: CASNIDRGENYVYTF.

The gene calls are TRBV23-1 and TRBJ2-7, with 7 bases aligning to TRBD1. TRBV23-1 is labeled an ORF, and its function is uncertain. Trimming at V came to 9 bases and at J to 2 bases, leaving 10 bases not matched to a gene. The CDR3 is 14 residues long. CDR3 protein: CARIFRDRPYEQYF. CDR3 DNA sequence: TGCGCCAGGATATTCCGGGACAGACCCTACGAGCAGTACTTC.

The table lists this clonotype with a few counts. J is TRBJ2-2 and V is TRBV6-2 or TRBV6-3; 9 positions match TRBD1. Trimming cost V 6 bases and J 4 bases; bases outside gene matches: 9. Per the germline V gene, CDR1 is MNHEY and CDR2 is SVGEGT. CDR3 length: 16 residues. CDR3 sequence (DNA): TGTGCCAGCAGCATTACAGGGGGCTTATTCACCGGGGAGCTGTTTTTT. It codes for CASSITGGLFTGELFF.

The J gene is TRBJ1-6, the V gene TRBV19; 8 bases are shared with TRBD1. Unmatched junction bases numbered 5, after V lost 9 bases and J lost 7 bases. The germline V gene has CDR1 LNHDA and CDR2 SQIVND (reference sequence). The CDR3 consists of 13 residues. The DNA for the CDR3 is TGTGCCAGCCACAGGGGGGGGAATTCACCCCTCCACTTT. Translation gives CASHRGGNSPLHF.

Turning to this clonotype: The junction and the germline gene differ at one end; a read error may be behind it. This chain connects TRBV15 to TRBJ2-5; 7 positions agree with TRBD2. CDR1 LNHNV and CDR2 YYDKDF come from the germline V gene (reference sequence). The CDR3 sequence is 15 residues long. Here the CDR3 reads CATGREGEGGETQYF. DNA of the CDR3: TGTGCCACCGGCAGAGAAGGGGAGGGAGGAGAGACCCAGTACTTC.